This T cell receptor beta chain derives from a study of OX40 agonist ivuxolimab in advanced cancers. Broader study findings: Doses of 0.1 to 3.0 mg/kg were accompanied by clonal expansion of CD4+ and CD8+ blood T cells by week 6.

Repertoires were generated with immunoSEQ multiplex PCR, while TCRdb's copy carries only in-frame clones and drops some. This sample yields 90,000 to 150,000 clones, of which 80% to 90% are seen a single time; under 0.7% belongs to the top ten. On this clone itself: Its antigen is unidentified.

The receptor was isolated from an adult with an advanced solid tumor such as melanoma, head and neck, liver or kidney cancer. The specimen was CD4+ or CD8+ T cells sorted from blood, collected in a trial of the OX40 agonist ivuxolimab.

CDR3 sequence (DNA): TGTGCCATCAGTGTAGTTTCTTTTGAGCTAAGGACAGATACGCAGTATTTT. It translates to CAISVVSFELRTDTQYF. The chain uses TRBV10-3 and TRBJ2-3, with no clear D. Germline CDR1 and CDR2: ENHRY and SYGVKD. This CDR3 spans 17 amino acids. V lost 4 bases to trimming and J lost 3 bases, with 20 bases between them.